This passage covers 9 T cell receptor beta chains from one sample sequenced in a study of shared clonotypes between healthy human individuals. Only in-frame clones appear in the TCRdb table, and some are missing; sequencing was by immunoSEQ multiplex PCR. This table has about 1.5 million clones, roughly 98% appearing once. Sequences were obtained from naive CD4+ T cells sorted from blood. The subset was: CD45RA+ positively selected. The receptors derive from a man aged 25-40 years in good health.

The CDR3 nucleotides read TGCGCCAGCAGCTTGGTTGAGGGGACCACTGAAGCTTTCTTT. Protein sequence: CASSLVEGTTEAFF. This sequence joins TRBV5-1 and TRBJ1-1, with D perhaps matching TRBD1 (5 bases). The V end was cut by 0 bases, the J end by 4 bases, with 10 bases between. CDR1 and CDR2 (germline): SGHRS, YFSETQ. The CDR3 covers 14 residues.

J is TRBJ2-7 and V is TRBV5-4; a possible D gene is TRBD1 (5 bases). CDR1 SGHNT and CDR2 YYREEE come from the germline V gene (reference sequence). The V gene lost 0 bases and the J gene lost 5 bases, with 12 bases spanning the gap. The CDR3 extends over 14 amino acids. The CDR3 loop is CASSLGLRANEQYF. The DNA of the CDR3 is TGTGCCAGCAGCTTGGGTCTCAGGGCGAACGAGCAGTACTTC.

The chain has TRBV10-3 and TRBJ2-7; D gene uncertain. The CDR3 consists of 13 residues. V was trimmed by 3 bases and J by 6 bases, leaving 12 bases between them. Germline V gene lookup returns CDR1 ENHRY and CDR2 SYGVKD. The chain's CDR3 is CAISEGWLPEQYF. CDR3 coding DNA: TGTGCCATCAGTGAAGGCTGGCTCCCCGAGCAGTACTTC.

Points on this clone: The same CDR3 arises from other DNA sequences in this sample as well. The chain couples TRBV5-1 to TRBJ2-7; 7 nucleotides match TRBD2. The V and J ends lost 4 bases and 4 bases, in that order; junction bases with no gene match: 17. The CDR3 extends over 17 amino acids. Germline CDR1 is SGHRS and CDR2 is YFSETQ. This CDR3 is CASSHGSLGQGGYEQYF. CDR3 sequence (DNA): TGCGCCAGCAGCCATGGTAGCCTTGGGCAGGGAGGGTACGAGCAGTACTTC. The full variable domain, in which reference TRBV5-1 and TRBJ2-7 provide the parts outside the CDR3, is KAGVTQTPRYLIKTRGQQVTLSCSPISGHRSVSWYQQTPGQGLQFLFEYFSETQRNKGNFPGRFSGRQFSNSRSEMNVSTLELGDSALYLCASSHGSLGQGGYEQYFGPGTRLTVT.

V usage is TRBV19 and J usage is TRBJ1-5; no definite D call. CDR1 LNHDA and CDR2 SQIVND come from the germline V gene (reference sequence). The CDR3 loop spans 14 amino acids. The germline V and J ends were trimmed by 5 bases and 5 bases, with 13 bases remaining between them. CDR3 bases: TGTGCCAGTAGTCCGATGGGGTGGGATCAGCCCCAGCATTTT. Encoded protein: CASSPMGWDQPQHF.

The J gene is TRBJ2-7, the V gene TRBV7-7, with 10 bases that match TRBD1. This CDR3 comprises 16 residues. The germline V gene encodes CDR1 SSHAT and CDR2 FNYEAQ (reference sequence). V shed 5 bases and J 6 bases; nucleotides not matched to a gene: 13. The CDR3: CASSNQPGQGTVEQYF. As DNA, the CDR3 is TGTGCCAGCAGCAACCAACCGGGACAGGGGACGGTCGAGCAGTACTTC.

The CDR3, as DNA: TGTGCCAGCAGCTTTGAGGCAAGGGCTGGAAACACCATATATTTT. Amino acids: CASSFEARAGNTIYF. The chain is built from TRBV5-6 and TRBJ1-3; D ambiguous. The CDR3 contains 15 residues. Germline lookup yields CDR1 SGHDT and CDR2 YYEEEE. Trimming cost V 2 bases and J 2 bases, with 11 bases left between them. Full variable domain (missing parts from reference TRBV5-6 and TRBJ1-3): DAGVTQSPTHLIKTRGQQVTLRCSPKSGHDTVSWYQQALGQGPQFIFQYYEEEERQRGNFPDRFSGHQFPNYSSELNVNALLLGDSALYLCASSFEARAGNTIYFGEGSWLTVV.

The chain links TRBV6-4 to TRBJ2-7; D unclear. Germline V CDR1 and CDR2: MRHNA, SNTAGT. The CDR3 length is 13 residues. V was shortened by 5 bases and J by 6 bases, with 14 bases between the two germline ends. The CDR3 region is CASSPDEGGEQYF. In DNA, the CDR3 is TGTGCCAGCAGTCCGGACGAAGGTGGCGAGCAGTACTTC.

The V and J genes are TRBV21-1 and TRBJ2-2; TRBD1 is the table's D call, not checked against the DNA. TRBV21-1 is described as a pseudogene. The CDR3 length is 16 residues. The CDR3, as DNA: TGTGCCAGCAGCAAAACCCCAAGGGGGAAAACCGGGGAGCTGTTTTTT. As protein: CASSKTPRGKTGELFF.